This T cell receptor beta chain was sequenced in a study of T cell responses to AZD1222 COVID-19 vaccine. Only in-frame clones appear in the TCRdb table, and some are missing; sequencing was by immunoSEQ multiplex PCR. The table lists approximately 130,000 clones, 93% of them singletons. The sequencing here drew on peripheral blood, taken on day 0 of AZD1222 vaccination. This sequence was found in an adult in good health.

This CDR3 reads CASSLVRQKGEQFF. CDR3 DNA: TGTGCCAGCAGCTTAGTCCGACAGAAGGGTGAGCAGTTCTTC. The chain links TRBV11-2 to TRBJ2-1; tentative D call: TRBD1 (5 bases). CDR1 is SGHAT and CDR2 is FQNNGV in the germline V gene. This CDR3 region has 14 residues. Trimming left V 1 base short and J 9 bases short, with 13 bases between.